This T cell receptor (beta chain) was captured in a study of blood T cell repertoires in COVID-19. About the study: The United States, Italy and Spain supplied acute and convalescent COVID-19 samples. The analysed material was cDNA or gDNA that came from T cells, B-cell-depleted T cells, or PBMCs.

Cohort 3 recovered donors had two negative PCRs, clearance, or symptom resolution. This clone was seen a single time. The ends were cut back, 0 bases at V and 7 bases at J, with 9 bases in the middle. CDR1 and CDR2 (germline): SGHVS, FNYEAQ. The CDR3 consists of 13 residues. Assay used: immunoSEQ multiplex PCR; TCRdb lists only in-frame clones, some missing. This table has around 300,000 clones, over 80% appearing once. The chain is built from TRBV7-6 and TRBJ1-2; TRBD1 is a possible D gene (5 bases). The sample taken for sequencing was PBMCs or T cells enriched from blood (not recorded which). This sequence originates from a man aged 25 to 45 who had recovered from COVID-19. The CDR3 here is CASSLAQAVGYTF. The CDR3 region has the DNA TGTGCCAGCAGCTTAGCACAGGCCGTTGGCTACACCTTC.